This TCR beta chain was recovered during a study of blood T cells in healthy people across ages. CDR1 and CDR2 (germline): MGHDK, SYGVNS. This CDR3 has 13 residues. Trimming took 4 bases from V and 4 from J, leaving 8 bases between them. The authors ran a second PCR of roughly 6 to 12 cycles using a sample-barcoded 5' primer and a J-beta primer mix. MiXCR, applied by TCRdb to the 5' RACE reads, yields one record per CDR3 protein. The sample shows about 1,400,000 distinct CDR3 sequences, about 43% of them seen only once. This chain uses TRBV25-1 with TRBJ1-5; perhaps TRBD1 as D (5 bases). The sample consisted of blood. This clonotype was obtained from a woman between 18 and 29 years old in good health. In DNA, the CDR3 is TGTGCCAGCAGTGCCTCAGGGAATCAGCCCCAGCATTTT. As protein: CASSASGNQPQHF.